This T cell receptor beta chain originates from a study of T cells after somatic rescue of genetic block. Only in-frame clones appear in the TCRdb table, and some are missing; sequencing was by immunoSEQ multiplex PCR. The table includes approximately 70,000 clones, approximately 91% detected once. The length of the CDR3 is 13 residues. The germline CDR1 and CDR2 sequences are MNHEY and SMNVEV (reference sequence). V lost 8 bases to trimming and J lost 6 bases, with 16 bases between them. This chain links TRBV27 with TRBJ1-2; D may be TRBD1 (6 bases). The receptor was isolated from a man aged 25 to 40. Sequencing input: peripheral blood mononuclear cells (PBMCs). CDR3 region: CASSDTGKDGYTF. CDR3 DNA sequence: TGTGCCAGCTCCGACACAGGGAAAGATGGCTACACCTTC.